This passage covers 23 T cell receptor beta chains from one sample sequenced in a study of human thymus T cells. Using immunoSEQ multiplex PCR, the repertoire was profiled, and TCRdb retains in-frame clones only, with some absent. This repertoire shows 54,000 or so clones, approximately 95% found once; its top ten account for around 6%. The sequencing input was blood. The origin of the receptors is a boy in the first two years of life with a congenital heart defect but otherwise immunologically healthy.

This chain connects TRBV30 to TRBJ2-2; D is possibly TRBD1 (5 bases). The CDR3 has 13 residues. CDR1 and CDR2 (germline): GTSNPN, SVGIG (reference sequence). Trimming took 3 bases from V and 4 from J, leaving 9 bases between them. The CDR3 loop is CAWRRGPTGELFF. CDR3 bases: TGTGCCTGGAGAAGGGGCCCCACCGGGGAGCTGTTTTTT. The full variable domain, in which reference TRBV30 and TRBJ2-2 provide the parts outside the CDR3, is SQTIHQWPATLVQPVGSPLSLECTVEGTSNPNLYWYRQAAGRGLQLLFYSVGIGQISSEVPQNLSASRPQDRQFILSSKKLLLSDSGFYLCAWRRGPTGELFFGEGSRLTVL.

CDR3: CASSWGQGLQETQYF. DNA for the CDR3: TGTGCCAGCAGCTGGGGACAGGGTCTCCAAGAGACCCAGTACTTC. The J gene is TRBJ2-5, the V gene TRBV11-3; 9 nucleotides align to TRBD1. This CDR3 has 15 residues. Germline CDR1 reads SGHNT; CDR2 reads YENEEA. Trimming took 4 bases from V and 1 from J; bases not matched to a gene: 4.

The chain joins TRBV28 to TRBJ1-4; D unclear. Germline V gives CDR1 MDHEN, CDR2 SYDVKM. This CDR3 has 14 residues. V lost 8 bases and J lost 3, with 13 bases in between. This CDR3 is CASEGTSPNEKLFF. The DNA for the CDR3 is TGTGCCAGCGAGGGTACCAGTCCTAATGAAAAACTGTTTTTT.

The chain uses TRBV4-3 and TRBJ1-1; 7 bases align to TRBD1. Per germline, CDR1 LGHNA and CDR2 YSLEER. After removal of 2 bases from V and 6 bases from J, the junction contained 3 bases not matched to a gene. The CDR3 is 13 residues long. The CDR3 bases are TGCGCCAGCAGCCAACTCGACAGGGCTGAAGCTTTCTTT. Translation gives CASSQLDRAEAFF.

The chain joins TRBV4-1 to TRBJ1-2, with D hard to call. The CDR3 has 11 residues. Germline CDR1 is MGHRA and CDR2 is YSYEKL. Trimming shortened V by 0 bases and J by 8 bases, and 4 bases separated the two germline ends. The CDR3, as DNA: TGCGCCAGCAGCCAAGATCAAGGCTACACCTTC. Protein sequence: CASSQDQGYTF.

This clone appeared once. CDR3 amino acids: CASSKGQMYTGELFF. The CDR3 bases are TGTGCCAGTAGTAAGGGGCAGATGTACACCGGGGAGCTGTTTTTT. The rearrangement joins TRBV19 to TRBJ2-2, with a weak D call TRBD1 (5 bases). Trimming pared 4 bases from V and 3 bases from J, leaving 12 bases between. The CDR3 has 15 amino acids. Germline CDR1 reads LNHDA; CDR2 reads SQIVND (reference sequence).

The rearrangement uses TRBV10-2 and TRBJ1-2; no clear D gene. Germline assignment: CDR1 WSHSY and CDR2 SAAADI. V was clipped by 5 bases and J by 8 bases, with 15 bases between them. The length of the CDR3 is 13 residues. The CDR3 spells CASSTTNMGGYTF. The CDR3 DNA is TGCGCCAGCAGTACTACCAATATGGGAGGCTACACCTTC.

V and J are TRBV21-1 and TRBJ1-1; the table's D call, TRBD1, has no DNA check behind it. TRBV21-1 is termed a pseudogene. The CDR3 runs to 16 residues. CDR3 nucleotide sequence: TGTGCCAGCAGGAACACCGGGACAGTGGACCCTTATGAAGCTTTCTTT. Its protein is CASRNTGTVDPYEAFF.

The chain joins TRBV20-1 to TRBJ2-7; no definite D call. Germline loops: CDR1 DFQATT, CDR2 SNEGSKA (reference sequence). V dropped 6 bases and J dropped 3 bases, with 9 bases sitting between them. The CDR3 is made up of 11 amino acids. The CDR3 DNA follows: TGCAGTGCACAGAAGAGCTACGAGCAGTACTTC. Encoded protein: CSAQKSYEQYF.

The CDR3, as DNA: TGTGCCAGCAGCTTTCGACAGGGGGGCGAGCAGTACTTC. This encodes CASSFRQGGEQYF. V and J are TRBV7-2 and TRBJ2-7; TRBD1 aligns across 9 bases. Trimming took 3 bases from V and 6 from J; bases not matched to a gene: 3. The CDR3 length is 13 residues. Germline CDR1 SGHTA, CDR2 FQGNSA.

The chain employs TRBV19 and TRBJ1-1; D remains unclear. Per the germline V gene, CDR1 is LNHDA and CDR2 is SQIVND (reference sequence). Trimming left V 7 bases short and J 0 bases short, with 12 bases between. CDR3 length: 14 residues. As DNA, the CDR3 is TGTGCCAGTACCGCCTCCCGTTTGAACACTGAAGCTTTCTTT. It codes for CASTASRLNTEAFF.

The chain employs TRBV28 and TRBJ1-2, with D possibly matching TRBD1 (6 bases). Germline CDR1 MDHEN, CDR2 SYDVKM. This CDR3 contains 14 residues. Trimming removed 5 bases from V and 8 bases from J, with 18 bases in between. The CDR3 DNA is TGTGCCAGCAGTAGGGGGGGCGAACCTTTGGGCTACACCTTC. This sequence encodes CASSRGGEPLGYTF.

The genes are TRBV9 and TRBJ2-3; 8 positions match TRBD2. From germline, CDR1 is SGDLS and CDR2 YYNGEE. Trimming removed 6 bases from V and 1 base from J; junction bases left unmatched: 7. This CDR3 region has 15 residues. The chain's CDR3 is CASTGGRGGTDTQYF. In nucleotides, the CDR3 is TGTGCCAGCACCGGAGGGCGGGGGGGCACAGATACGCAGTATTTT.

The chain combines TRBV28 with TRBJ2-2; a possible D gene is TRBD2 (5 bases). CDR1 MDHEN and CDR2 SYDVKM come from the germline V gene. The CDR3 sequence is 12 residues long. The ends were cut back, 6 bases at V and 7 bases at J, with 9 bases in the middle. The CDR3 DNA sequence: TGTGCCAGCAGCCTACTAGGCGGGGAGCTGTTTTTT. This codes for CASSLLGGELFF.

The chain employs TRBV28 and TRBJ2-3; D is unclear. This CDR3 contains 15 residues. Germline CDR1 and CDR2: MDHEN and SYDVKM. Deletions cut 3 bases from V and 5 bases from J, with 15 bases between. CDR3 DNA sequence: TGTGCCAGCAGTTTTTCGGCTACTGTCCAAGATACGCAGTATTTT. Protein sequence: CASSFSATVQDTQYF.

The V gene is TRBV5-1, the J gene TRBJ1-2; 7 bases map to TRBD1. CDR1 and CDR2 from the germline V gene are SGHRS and YFSETQ. V shed 3 bases, J shed 6 bases, and the junction held 5 bases outside the gene matches. This CDR3 is 13 amino acids long. CDR3 coding DNA: TGCGCCAGCAGCTCGACAGGGTCCGATGGCTACACCTTC. It yields the protein CASSSTGSDGYTF.

The chain is built from TRBV28 and TRBJ2-7; 8 nucleotides line up with TRBD2. The CDR3 contains 14 residues. Germline V lookup: CDR1 MDHEN, CDR2 SYDVKM. The V segment lost 6 bases and the J segment 3 bases; nucleotides outside the gene matches: 7. This CDR3 is CASRAIGGVYEQYF. The CDR3 DNA reads TGTGCCAGCAGGGCGATCGGGGGGGTCTACGAGCAGTACTTC.

This clone showed up just a few times. V is TRBV7-2 and J is TRBJ1-4; 9 positions match TRBD1. In germline, CDR1 is SGHTA, CDR2 FQGNSA. V was pared by 1 base and J by 13 bases, with 1 base of the junction left unmatched. The CDR3 has 12 residues. The CDR3 here is CASSLDRGRLFF. The CDR3 coding sequence is TGTGCCAGCAGCTTAGACAGGGGGCGACTGTTTTTT.

The chain recombines TRBV5-1 with TRBJ1-1; 7 bases match TRBD1. The CDR3 has 14 residues. Germline trimming cut 4 bases from V and 2 bases from J; bases unmatched to any gene: 5. Looked up from germline, CDR1 is SGHRS and CDR2 is YFSETQ. CDR3 residues: CASSTGQLNTEAFF. CDR3 in DNA: TGCGCCAGCAGCACGGGACAGTTAAACACTGAAGCTTTCTTT.

V usage is TRBV6-6 and J usage is TRBJ2-7, with 11 nucleotides matching TRBD1. The CDR3 totals 15 residues. Germline assignment: CDR1 MNHNY and CDR2 SVGAGI (reference sequence). Germline trimming cut 3 bases from V and 5 bases from J; bases unmatched to any gene: 6. DNA of the CDR3: TGTGCCAGCAGTTATAATCCGGACAGGGGGCACGAGCAGTACTTC. Amino acid sequence: CASSYNPDRGHEQYF.

The chain joins TRBV19 to TRBJ2-1; TRBD2 aligns across 9 bases. The CDR3 covers 15 residues. J lost 6 bases, V lost 6 bases, and 9 bases had no gene match. The germline V gene has CDR1 LNHDA and CDR2 SQIVND (reference sequence). CDR3 nucleotides: TGTGCCAGTAGATTGAGGCTAGCGGGGACCAATGAGCAGTTCTTC. Amino acid sequence: CASRLRLAGTNEQFF.

The chain recombines TRBV5-4 with TRBJ2-3, with 13 bases aligning to TRBD2. The germline V gene encodes CDR1 SGHNT and CDR2 YYREEE (reference sequence). Unmatched junction bases numbered 4, after V lost 3 bases and J lost 6 bases. This CDR3 has 15 residues. CDR3 coding DNA: TGTGCCAGCAGCTCCCGACTAGCGGGAGGTGATACGCAGTATTTT. Translating it yields CASSSRLAGGDTQYF. The full variable domain, rest sourced from reference TRBV5-4 and TRBJ2-3, is ETGVTQSPTHLIKTRGQQVTLRCSSQSGHNTVSWYQQALGQGPQFIFQYYREEENGRGNFPPRFSGLQFPNYSSELNVNALELDDSALYLCASSSRLAGGDTQYFGPGTRLTVL.

The chain links TRBV7-9 to TRBJ2-5; D perhaps matches TRBD2 (6 bases). The germline V and J ends were trimmed by 1 base and 5 bases, with 17 bases remaining between them. The CDR3 totals 16 residues. From germline, CDR1 is SEHNR and CDR2 FQNEAQ (reference sequence). The CDR3 DNA is TGTGCCAGCAGCTTAGGTCTAGTCACGGCGGGGGAGACCCAGTACTTC. Protein: CASSLGLVTAGETQYF.